A single sample is the source of the 23 T cell receptor beta chains below, sequenced in a study of shared clonotypes between healthy human individuals. This table comes from immunoSEQ multiplex PCR, and its TCRdb copy is limited to in-frame clones, with some not included. The sample contains 2 million or so clones, 95% of which appear only once. Sequenced material: naive CD4+ T cells sorted from blood. Subset given: CD45RA+ positively selected. These receptor sequences come from a man in his late teens or twenties in good health.

With regard to this clone: Distinct nucleotide sequences in the sample also encode this CDR3. This chain joins TRBV5-1 and TRBJ2-1; TRBD1 might be the D (6 bases). Between the trimmed V and J ends, which lost 1 base and 1 base, there was a span of 9 bases. In germline, CDR1 is SGHRS, CDR2 YFSETQ. The CDR3 loop spans 15 amino acids. This CDR3 is CASSLQGSSYNEQFF. The DNA of the CDR3 is TGCGCCAGCAGCTTGCAGGGGAGTTCCTACAATGAGCAGTTCTTC. Looking up the rest from reference TRBV5-1 and TRBJ2-1 gives the full variable domain: KAGVTQTPRYLIKTRGQQVTLSCSPISGHRSVSWYQQTPGQGLQFLFEYFSETQRNKGNFPGRFSGRQFSNSRSEMNVSTLELGDSALYLCASSLQGSSYNEQFFGPGTRLTVL.

This chain links TRBV6-1 with TRBJ1-3; TRBD1 matches at 9 bases. Germline values: CDR1 MNHNS, CDR2 SASEGT. Trimming at V came to 4 bases and at J to 10 bases, leaving 8 bases not matched to a gene. This CDR3 has 14 amino acids. The CDR3: CASSVGQGPETIYF. The CDR3 DNA is TGTGCCAGCAGTGTAGGACAGGGGCCCGAGACCATATATTTT.

This chain joins TRBV12-5 and TRBJ1-5; D remains unclear. Germline CDR1 and CDR2: LGHNT and FRNRAP. The CDR3 covers 18 residues. Trimming shortened V by 0 bases and J by 1 base, and 16 bases separated the two germline ends. Written as DNA, the CDR3 is TGTGCTAGTGGTTTGGTACTAAATTCGATCGCGAGCAATCAGCCCCAGCATTTT. It codes for CASGLVLNSIASNQPQHF.

This chain joins TRBV5-6 and TRBJ1-1; the D gene is possibly TRBD1 (5 bases). V lost 2 bases and J 1 base, leaving 15 bases between the germline ends. The CDR3 covers 16 residues. The germline CDR1 and CDR2 sequences are SGHDT and YYEEEE. The CDR3 bases are TGTGCCAGCAGCTTCGCTGCAGGGCGGGGGAACACTGAAGCTTTCTTT. This encodes CASSFAAGRGNTEAFF.

The chain is built from TRBV18 and TRBJ1-6; 8 bases are shared with TRBD1. Germline V lookup: CDR1 KGHSH, CDR2 LQKENI. V trimming: 6 bases; J trimming: 9 bases; junction bases outside the gene matches: 7. The CDR3 is made up of 14 amino acids. Written as DNA, the CDR3 is TGTGCCAGCTCCCTGGACAGGGTTAGTTCACCCCTCCACTTT. It yields the protein CASSLDRVSSPLHF.

J is TRBJ1-5 and V is TRBV19; D unresolved. The CDR3 is 14 amino acids. V lost 10 bases to trimming and J lost 6 bases, with 19 bases between them. Germline loops: CDR1 LNHDA, CDR2 SQIVND (reference sequence). The CDR3 sequence is CATNTALGFQPQHF. Written as DNA, the CDR3 is TGTGCCACCAACACTGCCTTAGGTTTTCAGCCCCAGCATTTT.

Worth noting for this clone: A junction boundary mismatches the germline segment, possibly from a read error. The V call is TRBV7-7, the J call TRBJ2-5, with D possibly being TRBD2 (6 bases). There are 13 residues in the CDR3. Germline V gene sequence: CDR1 SSHAT, CDR2 FNYEAQ (reference sequence). This CDR3 is CASSRDYQETQYF. CDR3 DNA: TGTGCTAGCAGCCGGGACTACCAAGAGACCCAGTACTTC. Complete variable domain (other parts from reference TRBV7-7 and TRBJ2-5): GAGVSQSPRYKVTKRGQDVTLRCDPISSHATLYWYQQALGQGPEFLTYFNYEAQPDKSGLPSDRFSAERPEGSISTLTIQRTEQRDSAMYRCASSRDYQETQYFGPGTRLLVL.

The chain joins TRBV2 to TRBJ1-6, with D maybe TRBD1 (5 bases). CDR1 is SNHLY and CDR2 is FYNNEI in the germline V gene. The CDR3 sequence is 14 residues long. V was pared by 6 bases and J by 5 bases, with 11 bases between. The CDR3 DNA reads as TGTGCCAGCAGGGCCGGGACGGATAATTCACCCCTCCACTTT. The encoded protein is CASRAGTDNSPLHF.

In this sample, this clone turned up once. V is TRBV28 and J is TRBJ1-5; D is possibly TRBD1 (5 bases). The V end lost 7 bases, the J end lost 0 bases, and 13 bases lay between the germline ends. This CDR3 comprises 15 residues. Looked up from germline, CDR1 is MDHEN and CDR2 is SYDVKM. CDR3 nucleotide sequence: TGTGCCAGCACTACCCGACAGAATAGCAATCAGCCCCAGCATTTT. Encoded protein: CASTTRQNSNQPQHF. Looking up the rest from reference TRBV28 and TRBJ1-5 gives the full variable domain: DVKVTQSSRYLVKRTGEKVFLECVQDMDHENMFWYRQDPGLGLRLIYFSYDVKMKEKGDIPEGYSVSREKKERFSLILESASTNQTSMYLCASTTRQNSNQPQHFGDGTRLSIL.

CDR3 sequence (DNA): TGCGCCAGCAGCTCGGGACAGGGGGCGGATGGCTACACCTTC. Protein sequence: CASSSGQGADGYTF. The rearrangement links TRBV5-1 to TRBJ1-2, with TRBD1 identical over 12 bases. CDR1 SGHRS and CDR2 YFSETQ come from the germline V gene. The CDR3 spans 14 residues. V was pared by 3 bases and J by 6 bases, with 3 bases of the junction left unmatched. The entire variable domain, with the rest obtained from reference TRBV5-1 and TRBJ1-2, is as follows: KAGVTQTPRYLIKTRGQQVTLSCSPISGHRSVSWYQQTPGQGLQFLFEYFSETQRNKGNFPGRFSGRQFSNSRSEMNVSTLELGDSALYLCASSSGQGADGYTFGSGTRLTVV.

Regarding this clone: The same CDR3 is also encoded by other DNA sequences in this sample. The V call is TRBV5-1, the J call TRBJ1-2; a possible D gene is TRBD1 (6 bases). This CDR3 spans 12 amino acids. V was shortened by 5 bases and J by 2 bases, with 7 bases between the two germline ends. The germline CDR1 and CDR2 sequences are SGHRS and YFSETQ. The CDR3 DNA sequence: TGCGCCAGCAGAACAGGGAACTATGGCTACACCTTC. Amino acid sequence: CASRTGNYGYTF.

V gene TRBV7-2 combines with J gene TRBJ1-1; 11 bases fit TRBD1. CDR3 length: 19 amino acids. Germline V gene sequence: CDR1 SGHTA, CDR2 FQGNSA. J gave up 3 bases and V 3 bases, and 15 bases lay outside the gene matches. CDR3 loop: CASSFYTGTGGVGDTEAFF. CDR3 sequence (DNA): TGTGCCAGCAGCTTTTACACCGGGACAGGGGGAGTCGGAGACACTGAAGCTTTCTTT.

The chain couples TRBV9 to TRBJ1-4; no firm D call. Between the trimmed V and J ends, which lost 3 bases and 0 bases, there was a span of 9 bases. The CDR3 spans 15 residues. The V gene's germline CDR1 is SGDLS and CDR2 YYNGEE. CDR3 protein: CASSERGATNEKLFF. CDR3 nucleotides: TGTGCCAGCAGCGAGCGGGGTGCAACTAATGAAAAACTGTTTTTT.

The J gene is TRBJ2-5, the V gene TRBV20-1; D is uncertain. This CDR3 comprises 11 residues. V was trimmed by 6 bases and J by 3 bases, leaving 8 bases between them. Germline V gene sequence: CDR1 DFQATT, CDR2 SNEGSKA (reference sequence). The CDR3 protein is CSAGLKETQYF. In nucleotides, the CDR3 is TGCAGTGCGGGCTTAAAAGAGACCCAGTACTTC.

The V call is TRBV14, the J call TRBJ1-1, with 8 bases matching TRBD1. The CDR3 contains 15 residues. Unmatched junction bases numbered 5, after V lost 4 bases and J lost 1 base. Germline V gene sequence: CDR1 SGHDN, CDR2 FVKESK. Here the CDR3 DNA reads TGTGCCAGCAGCCGTATACAGGGGGGGAACACTGAAGCTTTCTTT. Protein sequence: CASSRIQGGNTEAFF.

Here the CDR3 reads CASSPLNSRNGTNYGYTF. Here the CDR3 DNA reads TGTGCCAGCTCACCCCTTAACAGCCGGAACGGGACTAACTATGGCTACACCTTC. This chain links TRBV18 with TRBJ1-2; D is ambiguous. Germline CDR1 and CDR2: KGHSH and LQKENI. V was cut by 3 bases and J by 0 bases, with 20 bases left in between. This CDR3 has 18 amino acids.

The chain carries TRBV6-1 and TRBJ1-6, with D uncertain. CDR3 length: 17 residues. Per germline, CDR1 MNHNS and CDR2 SASEGT. V was pared by 3 bases and J by 0 bases, with 12 bases between. The DNA of the CDR3 is TGTGCCAGCAGTGAGATAGCCAGCGGCTCCTATAATTCACCCCTCCACTTT. As protein: CASSEIASGSYNSPLHF.

The CDR3 sequence: CAISEMGSSYNEQFF. The CDR3, as DNA: TGTGCCATCAGTGAGATGGGGAGCTCCTACAATGAGCAGTTCTTC. J is TRBJ2-1 and V is TRBV10-3, with D possibly being TRBD2 (5 bases). Trimming took 2 bases from V and 0 from J, leaving 8 bases between them. From germline, CDR1 is ENHRY and CDR2 SYGVKD. The CDR3 runs to 15 residues.

This clone was seen a single time. The chain combines TRBV5-5 with TRBJ1-6; a weak D match, TRBD1 (5 bases). The CDR3 consists of 16 residues. The ends were cut back, 0 bases at V and 7 bases at J, with 14 bases in the middle. Germline CDR1 and CDR2: SGHKS and YYEKEE (reference sequence). CDR3 amino acids: CASSLGVGTKNSPLHF. The DNA for the CDR3 is TGTGCCAGCAGCTTGGGAGTGGGGACGAAAAATTCACCCCTCCACTTT.

This chain links TRBV9 with TRBJ2-2; 7 bases agree with TRBD2. J lost 7 bases, V lost 2 bases, and 11 bases had no gene match. Germline lookup yields CDR1 SGDLS and CDR2 YYNGEE. The CDR3 length is 16 residues. The CDR3 nucleotides are TGTGCCAGCAGCGTCAGCCCCGGGAGCGGGATCGGGGAGCTGTTTTTT. Translated, it gives CASSVSPGSGIGELFF.

V is TRBV4-1 and J is TRBJ1-5; TRBD1 agrees at 7 bases. Trimming took 2 bases from V and 8 from J; bases not matched to a gene: 6. The CDR3 covers 14 residues. Germline lookup yields CDR1 MGHRA and CDR2 YSYEKL. The CDR3 spells CASSQPGGSEPQHF. DNA for the CDR3: TGCGCCAGCAGCCAACCAGGGGGTTCTGAGCCCCAGCATTTT.

This clone has a handful of counts. V usage is TRBV6-5 and J usage is TRBJ1-2, with D possibly being TRBD1 (6 bases). The germline V gene has CDR1 MNHEY and CDR2 SVGAGI. The V end was cut by 4 bases, the J end by 7 bases, with 16 bases between. The CDR3 sequence is 14 residues long. Here the CDR3 DNA reads TGTGCCAGCAGTTCCTCGTCAGGGGCGGGTGGCTACACCTTC. It translates to CASSSSSGAGGYTF.

The gene calls are TRBV5-8 and TRBJ1-4, with TRBD1 matching over 7 bases. Germline V lookup: CDR1 SGHTS, CDR2 YDEGEE. This CDR3 is built from 16 residues. J lost 0 bases, V lost 4 bases, and 6 bases had no gene match. The CDR3 DNA reads TGTGCCAGCAGCGAGGGACAGATCGCAACTAATGAAAAACTGTTTTTT. Amino acids: CASSEGQIATNEKLFF. Full variable domain (rest looked up from reference TRBV5-8 and TRBJ1-4): EAGVTQSPTHLIKTRGQQATLRCSPISGHTSVYWYQQALGLGLQFLLWYDEGEERNRGNFPPRFSGRQFPNYSSELNVNALELEDSALYLCASSEGQIATNEKLFFGSGTQLSVL.